This T cell receptor beta chain emerged from a study of blood T cell repertoires in COVID-19. Looking at the study overall: Whether acute or convalescent, the COVID-19 samples came from the United States, Italy and Spain. From T cells, B-cell-depleted T cells, or PBMCs came the material, which was cDNA or gDNA.

Study processing details: Researchers report that nucleated cell counts were estimated from reference gene primer amplification. Libraries were prepared by immunoSEQ multiplex PCR; TCRdb keeps only in-frame clonotypes and omits some of them. That table is the source of V, J and clone size, and D and trimming were worked out from the DNA. Of about 140,000 clones listed, about 84% are singletons. This receptor was identified in an elderly woman in a cohort sampled during active or convalescent COVID-19. The sequenced sample consisted of peripheral blood.

CDR3 bases: TGTGCCAGCAGTGCAAGCAATTTGGGGACAGTCCGACCCTTGGGCACTGAAGCTTTCTTT. It specifies CASSASNLGTVRPLGTEAFF. The chain couples TRBV7-8 to TRBJ1-1; 7 bases map to TRBD1. Germline V gene data show CDR1 as SGHVS and CDR2 as FQNEAQ. This CDR3 has 20 residues. The V and J ends lost 6 bases and 4 bases, in that order; junction bases with no gene match: 26.